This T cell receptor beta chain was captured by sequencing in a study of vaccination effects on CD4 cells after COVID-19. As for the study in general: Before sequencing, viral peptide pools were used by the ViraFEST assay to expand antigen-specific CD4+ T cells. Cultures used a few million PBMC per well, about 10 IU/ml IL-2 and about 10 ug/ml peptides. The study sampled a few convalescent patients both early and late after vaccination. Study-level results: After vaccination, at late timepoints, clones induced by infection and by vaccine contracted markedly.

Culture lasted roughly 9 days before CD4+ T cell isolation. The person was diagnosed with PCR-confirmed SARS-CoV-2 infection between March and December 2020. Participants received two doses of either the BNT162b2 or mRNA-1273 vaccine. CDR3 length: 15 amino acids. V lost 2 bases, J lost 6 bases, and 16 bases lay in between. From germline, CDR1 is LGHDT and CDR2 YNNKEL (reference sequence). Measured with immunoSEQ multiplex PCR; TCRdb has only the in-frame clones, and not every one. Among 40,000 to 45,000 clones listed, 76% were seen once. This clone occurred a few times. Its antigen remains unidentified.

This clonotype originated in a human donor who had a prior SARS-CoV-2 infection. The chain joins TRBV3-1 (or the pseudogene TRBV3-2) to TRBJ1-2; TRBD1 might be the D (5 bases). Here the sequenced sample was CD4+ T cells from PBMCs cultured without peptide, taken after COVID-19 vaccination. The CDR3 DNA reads TGTGCCAGCAGCCAATCCTGGGACTTATCCGATGGCTACACCTTC. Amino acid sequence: CASSQSWDLSDGYTF.